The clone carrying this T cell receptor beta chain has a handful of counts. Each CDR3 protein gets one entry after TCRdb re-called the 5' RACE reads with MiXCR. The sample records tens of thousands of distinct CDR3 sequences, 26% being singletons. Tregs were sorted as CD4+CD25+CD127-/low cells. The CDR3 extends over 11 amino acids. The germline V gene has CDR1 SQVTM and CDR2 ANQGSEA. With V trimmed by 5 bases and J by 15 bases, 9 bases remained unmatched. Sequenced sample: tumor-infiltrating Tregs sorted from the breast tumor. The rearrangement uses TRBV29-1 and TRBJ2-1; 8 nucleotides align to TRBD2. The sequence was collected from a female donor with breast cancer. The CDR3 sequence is CSVSGSNTPFF. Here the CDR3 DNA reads TGCAGCGTTAGCGGGAGTAACACCCCGTTCTTC.